The sequence of this T cell receptor (beta chain) was determined in a study of CD8+ T cells in alopecia areata. Extracted RNA was reverse transcribed into cDNA, the sequencing template. Produced via immunoSEQ multiplex PCR; TCRdb's table is partial and in-frame only. The sample records some 130,000 clones, 49% being singletons. The sample holds a few counts of this clone. The CDR3 loop spans 15 amino acids. Per germline, CDR1 MGHRA and CDR2 YSYEKL. V lost 1 base to trimming and J lost 0 bases, with 6 bases between them. The V gene is TRBV4-1, the J gene TRBJ1-4; a weak D match, TRBD1 (5 bases). Sequenced material: CD8+ T cells sorted from blood, taken at week 0. This clonotype was sampled from a human donor with alopecia areata. CDR3 nucleotides: TGCGCCAGCAGCCAAGGGGGGTCAACTAATGAAAAACTGTTTTTT. Its protein product is CASSQGGSTNEKLFF.